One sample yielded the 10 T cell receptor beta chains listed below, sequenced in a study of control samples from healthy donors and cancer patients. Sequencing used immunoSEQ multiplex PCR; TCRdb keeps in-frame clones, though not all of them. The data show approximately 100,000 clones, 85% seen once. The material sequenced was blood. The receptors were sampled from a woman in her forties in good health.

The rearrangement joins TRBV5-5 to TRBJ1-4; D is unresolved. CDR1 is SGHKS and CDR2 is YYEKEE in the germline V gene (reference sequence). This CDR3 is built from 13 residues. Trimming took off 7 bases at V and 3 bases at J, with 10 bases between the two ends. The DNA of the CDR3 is TGTGCCAGCTTGAGGCAGCCTAATGAAAAACTGTTTTTT. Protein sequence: CASLRQPNEKLFF.

CDR3 sequence reads: CASSTTAGGTEAFF. Written as DNA, the CDR3 is TGTGCCAGCAGCACAACGGCAGGGGGCACTGAAGCTTTCTTT. The chain is built from TRBV2 and TRBJ1-1; the match to TRBD1 covers 7 bases. The germline gives CDR1 SNHLY, CDR2 FYNNEI. The J segment lost 4 bases and the V segment lost 6 bases, leaving 8 bases of the junction unmatched. This CDR3 contains 14 residues.

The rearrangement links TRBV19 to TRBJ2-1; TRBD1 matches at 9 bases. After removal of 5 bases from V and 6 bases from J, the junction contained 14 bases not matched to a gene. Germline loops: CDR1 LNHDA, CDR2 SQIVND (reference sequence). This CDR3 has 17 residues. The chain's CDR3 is CASSSSENRGLSNEQFF. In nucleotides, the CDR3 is TGTGCCAGTAGTTCTAGCGAAAACAGGGGGCTGAGCAATGAGCAGTTCTTC.

CDR3 in DNA: TGTGCCAGCAGCTTAGGCGCAGGGGCCGGCTACACCTTC. Amino acid sequence: CASSLGAGAGYTF. The chain employs TRBV7-2 and TRBJ1-2, with D possibly TRBD1 on 6 matching bases. The CDR3 runs to 13 residues. V was trimmed by 1 base and J by 8 bases, leaving 11 bases between them. Germline CDR1 and CDR2: SGHTA and FQGNSA.

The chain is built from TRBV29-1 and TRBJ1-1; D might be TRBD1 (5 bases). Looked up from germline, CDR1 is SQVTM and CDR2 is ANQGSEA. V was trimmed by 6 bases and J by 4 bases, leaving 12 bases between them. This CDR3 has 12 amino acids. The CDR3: CSVRGGPTEAFF. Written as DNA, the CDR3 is TGCAGCGTGCGCGGGGGACCCACTGAAGCTTTCTTT.

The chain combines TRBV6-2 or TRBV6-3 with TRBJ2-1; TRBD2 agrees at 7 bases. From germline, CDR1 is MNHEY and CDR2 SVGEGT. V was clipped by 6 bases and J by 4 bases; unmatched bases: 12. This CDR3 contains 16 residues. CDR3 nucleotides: TGTGCCAGCAGCCCCCCCGGGGGGACGGGGTACAATGAGCAGTTCTTC. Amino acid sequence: CASSPPGGTGYNEQFF.

CDR3 coding DNA: TGCGCCAGCAGCGGACTAGCGGGGGCTGGGGATACGCAGTATTTT. This translates into CASSGLAGAGDTQYF. This rearrangement joins TRBV5-1 to TRBJ2-3; TRBD2 aligns across 13 bases. The germline V gene has CDR1 SGHRS and CDR2 YFSETQ. This CDR3 contains 15 residues. V lost 4 bases, J lost 6 bases, and 5 bases stayed unmatched.

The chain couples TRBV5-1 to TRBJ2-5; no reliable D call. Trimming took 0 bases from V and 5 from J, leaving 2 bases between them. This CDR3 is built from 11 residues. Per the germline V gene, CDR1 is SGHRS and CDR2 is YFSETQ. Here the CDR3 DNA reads TGCGCCAGCAGCTTGGCGGAGACCCAGTACTTC. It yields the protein CASSLAETQYF. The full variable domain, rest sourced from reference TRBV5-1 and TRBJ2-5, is KAGVTQTPRYLIKTRGQQVTLSCSPISGHRSVSWYQQTPGQGLQFLFEYFSETQRNKGNFPGRFSGRQFSNSRSEMNVSTLELGDSALYLCASSLAETQYFGPGTRLLVL.

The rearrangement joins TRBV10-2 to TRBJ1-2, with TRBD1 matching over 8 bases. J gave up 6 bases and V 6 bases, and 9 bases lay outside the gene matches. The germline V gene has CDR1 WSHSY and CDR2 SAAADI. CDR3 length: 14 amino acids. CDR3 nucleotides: TGCGCCAGCAGGTTTTCCGGGACAGGAGATGGCTACACCTTC. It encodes CASRFSGTGDGYTF.

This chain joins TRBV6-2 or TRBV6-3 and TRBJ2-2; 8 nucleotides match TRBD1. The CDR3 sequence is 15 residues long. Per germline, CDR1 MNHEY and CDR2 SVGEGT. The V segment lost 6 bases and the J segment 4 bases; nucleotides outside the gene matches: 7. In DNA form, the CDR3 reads TGTGCCAGCAGCTCAACAGGGGGAGCCACCGGGGAGCTGTTTTTT. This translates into CASSSTGGATGELFF.